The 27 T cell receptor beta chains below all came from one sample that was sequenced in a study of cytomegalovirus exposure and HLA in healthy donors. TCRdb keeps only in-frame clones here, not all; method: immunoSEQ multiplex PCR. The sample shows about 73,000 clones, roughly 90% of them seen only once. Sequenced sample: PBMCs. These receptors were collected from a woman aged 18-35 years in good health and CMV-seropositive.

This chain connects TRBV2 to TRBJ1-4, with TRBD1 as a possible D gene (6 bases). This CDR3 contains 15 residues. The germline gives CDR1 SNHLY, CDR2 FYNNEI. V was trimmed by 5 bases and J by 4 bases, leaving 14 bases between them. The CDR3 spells CASSLGGAYNEKLFF. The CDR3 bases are TGTGCCAGCAGTCTTGGGGGGGCCTATAATGAAAAACTGTTTTTT. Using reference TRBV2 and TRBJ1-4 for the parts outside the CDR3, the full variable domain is EPEVTQTPSHQVTQMGQEVILRCVPISNHLYFYWYRQILGQKVEFLVSFYNNEISEKSEIFDDQFSVERPDGSNFTLKIRSTKLEDSAMYFCASSLGGAYNEKLFFGSGTQLSVL.

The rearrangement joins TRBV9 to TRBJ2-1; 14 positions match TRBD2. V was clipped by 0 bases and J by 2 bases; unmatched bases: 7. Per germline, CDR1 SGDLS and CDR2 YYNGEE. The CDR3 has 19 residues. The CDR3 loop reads CASSVGLAGGPVAYNEQFF. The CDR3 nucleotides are TGTGCCAGCAGCGTAGGACTAGCGGGGGGGCCCGTCGCCTACAATGAGCAGTTCTTC.

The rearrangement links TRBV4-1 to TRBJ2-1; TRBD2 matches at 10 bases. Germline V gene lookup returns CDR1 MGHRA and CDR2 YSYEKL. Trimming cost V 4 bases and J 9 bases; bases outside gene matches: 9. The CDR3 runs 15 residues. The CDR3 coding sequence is TGCGCCAGCAGCCCGAGCGGGGGGGCATCCATTGAGCAGTTCTTC. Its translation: CASSPSGGASIEQFF.

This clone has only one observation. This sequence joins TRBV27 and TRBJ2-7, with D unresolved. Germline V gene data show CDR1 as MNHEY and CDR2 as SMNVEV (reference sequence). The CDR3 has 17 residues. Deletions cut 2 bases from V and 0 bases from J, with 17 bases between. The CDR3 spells CASSLSLGRLSSYEQYF. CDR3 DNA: TGTGCCAGCAGTTTAAGTCTCGGCAGGCTAAGCTCCTACGAGCAGTACTTC.

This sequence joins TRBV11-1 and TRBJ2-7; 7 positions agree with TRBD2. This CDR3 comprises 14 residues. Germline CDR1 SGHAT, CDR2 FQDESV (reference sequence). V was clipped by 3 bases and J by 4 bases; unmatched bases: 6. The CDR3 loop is CASSFEREPYEQYF. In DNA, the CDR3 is TGTGCCAGCAGCTTCGAGCGGGAACCTTACGAGCAGTACTTC.

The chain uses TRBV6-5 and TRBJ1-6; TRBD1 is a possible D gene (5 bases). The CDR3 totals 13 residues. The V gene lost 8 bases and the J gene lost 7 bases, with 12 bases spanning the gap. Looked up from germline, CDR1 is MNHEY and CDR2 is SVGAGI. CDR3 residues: CASGNGGNSPLHF. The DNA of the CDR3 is TGTGCCAGCGGTAACGGGGGAAATTCACCCCTCCACTTT.

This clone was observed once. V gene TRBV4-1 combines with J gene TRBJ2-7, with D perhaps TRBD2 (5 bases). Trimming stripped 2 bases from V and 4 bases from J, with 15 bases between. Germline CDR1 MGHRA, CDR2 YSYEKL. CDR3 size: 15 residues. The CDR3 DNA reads TGCGCCAGCAGCCAACTCGGGGAGATGGGTTACGAGCAGTACTTC. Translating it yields CASSQLGEMGYEQYF.

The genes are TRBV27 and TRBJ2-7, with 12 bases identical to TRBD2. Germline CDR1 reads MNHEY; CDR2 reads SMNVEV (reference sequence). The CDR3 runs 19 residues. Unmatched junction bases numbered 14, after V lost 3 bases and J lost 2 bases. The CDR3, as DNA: TGTGCCAGCAGTTTCCGTAACAGGGGGACTAGCGGGCCGGCCTACGAGCAGTACTTC. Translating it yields CASSFRNRGTSGPAYEQYF.

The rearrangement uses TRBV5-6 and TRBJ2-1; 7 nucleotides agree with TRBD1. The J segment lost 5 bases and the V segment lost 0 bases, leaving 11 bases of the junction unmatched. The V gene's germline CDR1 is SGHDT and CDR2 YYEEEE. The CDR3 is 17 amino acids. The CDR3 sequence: CASSLGSGGFPHNEQFF. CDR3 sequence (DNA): TGTGCCAGCAGCTTGGGTTCAGGGGGTTTTCCCCACAATGAGCAGTTCTTC.

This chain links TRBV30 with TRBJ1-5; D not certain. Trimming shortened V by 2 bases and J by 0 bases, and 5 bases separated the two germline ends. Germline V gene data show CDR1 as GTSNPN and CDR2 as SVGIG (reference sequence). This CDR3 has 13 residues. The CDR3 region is CAWSTGSNQPQHF. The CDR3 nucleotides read TGTGCCTGGAGTACCGGTAGCAATCAGCCCCAGCATTTT.

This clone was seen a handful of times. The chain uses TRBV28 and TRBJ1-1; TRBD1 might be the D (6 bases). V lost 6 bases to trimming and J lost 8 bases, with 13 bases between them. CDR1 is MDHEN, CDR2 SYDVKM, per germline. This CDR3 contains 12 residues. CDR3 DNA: TGTGCCAGCAGCCAGAACAGGGAGGAAGCTTTCTTT. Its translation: CASSQNREEAFF.

The CDR3 loop is CATSGAAGGSYEQYF. The CDR3 nucleotides read TGTGCCACCAGCGGGGCAGCGGGAGGCTCCTACGAGCAGTACTTC. The chain uses TRBV15 and TRBJ2-7, with TRBD2 matching over 9 bases. The V and J ends lost 5 bases and 0 bases, in that order; junction bases with no gene match: 5. The CDR3 sequence is 15 residues long. Germline V gene sequence: CDR1 LNHNV, CDR2 YYDKDF (reference sequence). Full variable domain (remainder filled in from reference TRBV15 and TRBJ2-7): DAMVIQNPRYQVTQFGKPVTLSCSQTLNHNVMYWYQQKSSQAPKLLFHYYDKDFNNEADTPDNFQSRRPNTSFCFLDIRSPGLGDTAMYLCATSGAAGGSYEQYFGPGTRLTVT.

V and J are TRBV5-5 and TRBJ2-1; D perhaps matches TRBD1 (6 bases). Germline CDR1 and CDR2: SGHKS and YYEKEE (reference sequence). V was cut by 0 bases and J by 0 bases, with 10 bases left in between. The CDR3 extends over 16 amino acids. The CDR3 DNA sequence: TGTGCCAGCAGCTTGGAGGGGACAAGCTCCTACAATGAGCAGTTCTTC. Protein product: CASSLEGTSSYNEQFF.

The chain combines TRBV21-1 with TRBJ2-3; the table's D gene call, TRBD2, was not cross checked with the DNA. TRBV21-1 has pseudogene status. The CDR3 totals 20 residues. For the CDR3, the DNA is TGTGCCAGCAGCAAACACACTAGCGGGAAGGGACCCCTTTGCACAGATACGCAGTATTTT. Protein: CASSKHTSGKGPLCTDTQYF.

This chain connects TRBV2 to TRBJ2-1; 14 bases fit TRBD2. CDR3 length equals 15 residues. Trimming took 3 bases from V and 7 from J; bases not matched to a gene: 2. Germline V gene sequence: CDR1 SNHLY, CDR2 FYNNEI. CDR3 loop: CASSEGLAGVNEQFF. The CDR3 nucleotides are TGTGCCAGCAGTGAGGGACTAGCGGGAGTTAATGAGCAGTTCTTC.

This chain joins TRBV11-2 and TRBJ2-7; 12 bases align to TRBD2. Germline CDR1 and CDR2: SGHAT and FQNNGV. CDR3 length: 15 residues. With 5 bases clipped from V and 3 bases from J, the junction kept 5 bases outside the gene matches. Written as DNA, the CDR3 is TGTGCCAGCAGCACAGCTAGCGGGAGGGACTACGAGCAGTACTTC. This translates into CASSTASGRDYEQYF.

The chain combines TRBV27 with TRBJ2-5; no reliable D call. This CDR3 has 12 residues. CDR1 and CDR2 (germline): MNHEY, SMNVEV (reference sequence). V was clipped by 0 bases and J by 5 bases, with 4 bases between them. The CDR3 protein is CASSLSRETQYF. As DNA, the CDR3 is TGTGCCAGCAGTTTATCGCGGGAGACCCAGTACTTC.

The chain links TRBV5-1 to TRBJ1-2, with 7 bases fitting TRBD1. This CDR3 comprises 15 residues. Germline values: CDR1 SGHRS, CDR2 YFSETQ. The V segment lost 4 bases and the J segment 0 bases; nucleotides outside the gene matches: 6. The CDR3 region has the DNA TGCGCCAGCAGCCCCGGGACAGACTCTAACTATGGCTACACCTTC. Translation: CASSPGTDSNYGYTF.

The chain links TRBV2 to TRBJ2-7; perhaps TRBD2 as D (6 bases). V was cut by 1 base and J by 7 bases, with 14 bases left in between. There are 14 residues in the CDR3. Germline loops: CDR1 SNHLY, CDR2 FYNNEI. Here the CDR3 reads CASSEVLAGPEQYF. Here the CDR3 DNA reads TGTGCCAGCAGTGAAGTACTAGCCGGGCCAGAGCAGTACTTC.

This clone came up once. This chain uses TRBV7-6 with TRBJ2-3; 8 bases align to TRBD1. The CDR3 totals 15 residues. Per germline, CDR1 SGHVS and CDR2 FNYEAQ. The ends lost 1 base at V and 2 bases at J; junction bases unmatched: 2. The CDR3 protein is CASSLGTGHTDTQYF. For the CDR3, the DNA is TGTGCCAGCAGCTTAGGGACAGGGCACACAGATACGCAGTATTTT.

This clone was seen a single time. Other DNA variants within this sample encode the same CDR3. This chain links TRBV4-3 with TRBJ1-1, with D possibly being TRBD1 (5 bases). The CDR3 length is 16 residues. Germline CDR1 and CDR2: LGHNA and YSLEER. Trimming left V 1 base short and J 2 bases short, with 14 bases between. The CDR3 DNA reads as TGCGCCAGCAGCCAAGTTCTCCGTGGGGCAAACACTGAAGCTTTCTTT. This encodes CASSQVLRGANTEAFF.

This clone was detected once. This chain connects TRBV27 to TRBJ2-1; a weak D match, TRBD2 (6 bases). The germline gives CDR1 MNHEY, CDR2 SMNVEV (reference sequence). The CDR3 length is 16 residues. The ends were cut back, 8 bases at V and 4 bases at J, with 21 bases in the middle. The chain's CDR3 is CASGDLSGRFYNEQFF. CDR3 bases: TGTGCCAGCGGCGACCTTAGCGGTCGCTTTTACAATGAGCAGTTCTTC.

CDR3 amino acids: CASSPIRVNEQFF. The CDR3 nucleotides read TGCGCCAGCAGCCCTATAAGAGTAAATGAGCAGTTCTTC. This sequence joins TRBV4-1 and TRBJ2-1; D gene ambiguous. The CDR3 sequence is 13 residues long. Trimming took 4 bases from V and 7 from J, leaving 11 bases between them. Germline CDR1 MGHRA, CDR2 YSYEKL.

CDR3 region: CASRGTGGIAGTEAFF. CDR3 bases: TGTGCCAGCAGGGGAACAGGGGGTATCGCTGGGACTGAAGCTTTCTTT. The gene calls are TRBV27 and TRBJ1-1; 8 nucleotides agree with TRBD1. Germline V gives CDR1 MNHEY, CDR2 SMNVEV (reference sequence). V lost 6 bases to trimming and J lost 5 bases; unmatched junction nucleotides: 14. This CDR3 comprises 16 residues.

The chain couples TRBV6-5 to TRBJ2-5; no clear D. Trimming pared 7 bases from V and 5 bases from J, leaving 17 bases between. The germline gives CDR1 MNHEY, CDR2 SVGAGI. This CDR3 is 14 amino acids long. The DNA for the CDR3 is TGTGCCAGCACCTTGAACCCAACGGTGGAGACCCAGTACTTC. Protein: CASTLNPTVETQYF.

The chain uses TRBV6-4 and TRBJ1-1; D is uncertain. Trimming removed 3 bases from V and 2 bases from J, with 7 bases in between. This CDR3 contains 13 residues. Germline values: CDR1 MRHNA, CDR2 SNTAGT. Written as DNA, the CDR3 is TGTGCCAGCAGTGAAATCCCAAACACTGAAGCTTTCTTT. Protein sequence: CASSEIPNTEAFF.

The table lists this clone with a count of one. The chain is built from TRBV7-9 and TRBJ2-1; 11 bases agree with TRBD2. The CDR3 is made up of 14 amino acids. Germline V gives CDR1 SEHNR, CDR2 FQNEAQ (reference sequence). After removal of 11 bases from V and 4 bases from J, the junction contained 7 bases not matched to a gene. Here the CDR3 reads CALSGLAEYNEQFF. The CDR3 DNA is TGTGCCTTATCGGGACTAGCGGAATACAATGAGCAGTTCTTC.